The 30 T cell receptor beta chains below come from one sample, sequenced in a study of CD8+CD57+ T cells in acquired aplastic anemia. Genomic DNA was employed as the template in profiling TCR beta VDJ and CDR3. TCRdb recomputed calls from the reads with MiXCR, one row per CDR3 protein. Among 250,000 or so distinct CDR3 sequences listed, around 43% were seen once. Selection for sequencing was limited to patients who had shown CD8+CD57+ cell expansion by flow cytometry. Input material: sorted CD4+, CD8+, or CD8+CD57+ T cells (not recorded which) from PBMCs. Every receptor here comes from a human donor with aplastic anemia.

This chain connects TRBV19 to TRBJ2-3; 11 nucleotides agree with TRBD1. The junction had 2 bases not matched to a gene; V was cut back by 9 bases and J by 3 bases. CDR1 is LNHDA, CDR2 SQIVND, per germline (reference sequence). This CDR3 contains 13 residues. This chain's CDR3 is CASRDRGTDTQYF. CDR3 DNA sequence: TGTGCCAGCCGGGACAGGGGGACAGATACGCAGTATTTT.

The V and J genes are TRBV10-2 and TRBJ1-5; 8 bases line up with TRBD1. After removal of 2 bases from V and 7 bases from J, the junction contained 4 bases not matched to a gene. This CDR3 has 14 amino acids. The germline V gene encodes CDR1 WSHSY and CDR2 SAAADI. The CDR3: CASSEGQGSQPQHF. The CDR3 DNA reads TGCGCCAGCAGTGAGGGACAGGGCTCGCAGCCCCAGCATTTT.

Turning to this clonotype: With a much larger clone just one base away, this may be a read error. The genes are TRBV24-1 and TRBJ2-2; 10 bases agree with TRBD1. The germline V gene encodes CDR1 KGHDR and CDR2 SFDVKD. The CDR3 length is 16 residues. V was clipped by 5 bases and J by 3 bases; unmatched bases: 5. The CDR3 DNA is TGTGCCACCAGTGGTGAGGACAGGGGGGACACCGGGGAGCTGTTTTTT. As protein: CATSGEDRGDTGELFF.

This clonotype came up once. A read error may account for a junction end that differs from germline. The rearrangement uses TRBV7-2 and TRBJ2-7, with 8 bases fitting TRBD1. This CDR3 is 13 amino acids long. Germline CDR1 SGHTA, CDR2 FQGNSA. The CDR3 DNA reads as TGTGCCAGCAGCTCAGGGGCGGGGCAGGGGGCGGACTTC. Translating gives CASSSGAGQGADF.

The CDR3 sequence: CASSPWAPGTGKNSPLHF. CDR3 nucleotides: TGTGCCAGCAGCCCCTGGGCGCCCGGGACAGGAAAGAATTCACCCCTCCACTTT. The chain has TRBV6-6 and TRBJ1-6, with TRBD1 matching 8 bases. Germline values: CDR1 MNHNY, CDR2 SVGAGI (reference sequence). V gave up 6 bases and J gave up 7 bases; unmatched junction bases: 17. The CDR3 contains 18 residues.

The chain recombines TRBV6-4 with TRBJ1-2; D is perhaps TRBD1 (6 bases). V lost 6 bases and J lost 6, with 17 bases in between. CDR1 is MRHNA, CDR2 SNTAGT, per germline. This CDR3 region has 14 residues. CDR3 region: CASSPLTGRDGYTF. The CDR3 coding sequence is TGTGCCAGCAGCCCCCTAACAGGGCGGGATGGCTACACCTTC.

This chain joins TRBV2 and TRBJ2-3; 7 bases agree with TRBD1. The germline CDR1 and CDR2 sequences are SNHLY and FYNNEI. V trimming: 8 bases; J trimming: 5 bases; junction bases outside the gene matches: 10. The CDR3 has 14 residues. This CDR3 reads CASSDRVGGDTQYF. Written as DNA, the CDR3 is TGTGCCAGCTCCGACAGGGTCGGAGGAGATACGCAGTATTTT.

The table lists this clonotype with many counts. This chain joins TRBV10-3 and TRBJ2-1; 11 nucleotides match TRBD2. Trimming removed 4 bases from V and 8 bases from J; junction bases left unmatched: 16. The CDR3 spans 18 residues. CDR1 is ENHRY and CDR2 is SYGVKD in the germline V gene. This CDR3 reads CAISVPPTTSGAVDEQFF. CDR3 in DNA: TGTGCCATCAGTGTACCGCCAACGACTAGCGGGGCGGTCGATGAGCAGTTCTTC.

This clonotype was seen repeatedly, ten times or more. The CDR3 is CASSLSPRGTDTQYF. The CDR3 DNA sequence: TGTGCCAGCAGCTTGTCACCCAGGGGCACAGATACGCAGTATTTT. The chain couples TRBV7-6 to TRBJ2-3; TRBD1 is a possible D gene (5 bases). Germline assignment: CDR1 SGHVS and CDR2 FNYEAQ. Trimming took 3 bases from V and 1 from J, leaving 11 bases between them. The CDR3 covers 15 residues. Based on the CDR3 plus reference TRBV7-6 and TRBJ2-3, the full variable domain is GAGVSQSPRYKVTKRGQDVALRCDPISGHVSLYWYRQALGQGPEFLTYFNYEAQQDKSGLPNDRFSAERPEGSISTLTIQRTEQRDSAMYRCASSLSPRGTDTQYFGPGTRLTVL.

The genes are TRBV7-9 and TRBJ1-1; D gene uncertain. CDR1 is SEHNR, CDR2 FQNEAQ, per germline (reference sequence). Trimming stripped 8 bases from V and 0 bases from J, with 4 bases between. The CDR3 sequence is 11 residues long. CDR3 region: CASGMNTEAFF. The CDR3 DNA is TGTGCCAGCGGGATGAACACTGAAGCTTTCTTT.

This clonotype was seen repeatedly, ten times or more. CDR3 bases: TGTGCCAGCAGCTTAGATCTAGGGTCCCGATACGAGCAGTACTTC. Translation gives CASSLDLGSRYEQYF. V and J are TRBV11-2 and TRBJ2-7; D unclear. The CDR3 is made up of 15 amino acids. Trimming took 0 bases from V and 4 from J, leaving 13 bases between them. Germline V gene lookup returns CDR1 SGHAT and CDR2 FQNNGV.

With respect to this clonotype: A single base separates this from a much larger clone, so it may be a read error. The gene calls are TRBV27 and TRBJ1-2, with a tentative D call TRBD1 (5 bases). Germline CDR1 is MNHEY and CDR2 is SMNVEV (reference sequence). This CDR3 is built from 15 residues. The CDR3 loop reads CASSSRGASGYGYAF. CDR3 sequence (DNA): TGTGCCAGCAGTTCCCGAGGGGCCTCAGGCTATGGCTACGCCTTC.

The chain uses TRBV11-2 and TRBJ1-2, with D possibly matching TRBD1 (5 bases). This CDR3 comprises 16 residues. In germline, CDR1 is SGHAT, CDR2 FQNNGV. Trimming cost V 0 bases and J 7 bases, with 18 bases left between them. The CDR3: CASSLDPGTGDRGYTF. CDR3 bases: TGTGCCAGCAGCTTAGATCCCGGAACAGGAGACCGTGGCTACACCTTC. The whole variable domain, remainder taken from reference TRBV11-2 and TRBJ1-2, is EAGVAQSPRYKIIEKRQSVAFWCNPISGHATLYWYQQILGQGPKLLIQFQNNGVVDDSQLPKDRFSAERLKGVDSTLKIQPAKLEDSAVYLCASSLDPGTGDRGYTFGSGTRLTVV.

The chain links TRBV20-1 to TRBJ1-1; D not resolved. Germline CDR1 DFQATT, CDR2 SNEGSKA (reference sequence). Trimming took off 5 bases at V and 3 bases at J, with 13 bases between the two ends. This CDR3 comprises 13 residues. CDR3: CSARPLRDTEAFF. CDR3 DNA sequence: TGCAGTGCTCGGCCACTACGGGACACTGAAGCTTTCTTT.

The V call is TRBV15, the J call TRBJ2-1; D perhaps matches TRBD2 (7 bases). The CDR3 spans 15 residues. V was cut by 0 bases and J by 8 bases, with 14 bases left in between. Germline CDR1 reads LNHNV; CDR2 reads YYDKDF (reference sequence). The CDR3 loop is CATSRDLGGAYEQFF. The CDR3 DNA follows: TGTGCCACCAGCAGAGATCTTGGGGGGGCCTATGAGCAGTTCTTC.

The chain couples TRBV7-6 to TRBJ2-2; 7 positions agree with TRBD1. The CDR3 sequence is 14 residues long. Per germline, CDR1 SGHVS and CDR2 FNYEAQ. J lost 5 bases, V lost 5 bases, and 5 bases had no gene match. The CDR3 DNA is TGTGCCAGCAGCAACCCGACAGGGACCGGGGAGCTGTTTTTT. Protein product: CASSNPTGTGELFF.

V and J are TRBV20-1 and TRBJ2-1, with TRBD2 matching over 7 bases. This CDR3 comprises 13 residues. Per germline, CDR1 DFQATT and CDR2 SNEGSKA (reference sequence). V was pared by 3 bases and J by 6 bases, with 5 bases of the junction left unmatched. The DNA for the CDR3 is TGCAGTGCTAGCCTGGGACTAACCAATGAGCAGTTCTTC. This translates into CSASLGLTNEQFF.

CDR3 sequence (DNA): TGTGCCACCTACCCTCGGACAGGGGGCTACGAGCAGTACTTC. It is translated as CATYPRTGGYEQYF. This chain links TRBV10-3 with TRBJ2-7; 10 nucleotides align to TRBD1. The V segment lost 10 bases and the J segment 3 bases; nucleotides outside the gene matches: 9. The CDR3 is 14 amino acids. Germline V gives CDR1 ENHRY, CDR2 SYGVKD.

This clonotype showed up just once. The CDR3 ends on some other residue instead of the conserved phenylalanine or tryptophan, so this is likely a read error. The chain links TRBV10-2 to TRBJ1-6; D gene ambiguous. This CDR3 is built from 14 residues. V dropped 10 bases and J dropped 9 bases, with 19 bases sitting between them. The germline V gene encodes CDR1 WSHSY and CDR2 SAAADI. Written as DNA, the CDR3 is TGCGCCATCACCGAGGGAGTAATTGGTTCACCCCTCCACCTT. Its translation is CAITEGVIGSPLHL.

The chain recombines TRBV15 with TRBJ1-1; D not resolved. V was trimmed by 4 bases and J by 2 bases, leaving 8 bases between them. The germline V gene encodes CDR1 LNHNV and CDR2 YYDKDF (reference sequence). The CDR3 contains 13 residues. For the CDR3, the DNA is TGTGCCACCAGCAATGGTTATAACACTGAAGCTTTCTTT. It is translated as CATSNGYNTEAFF.

The genes are TRBV11-2 and TRBJ2-4; 13 bases are a match to TRBD2. There are 17 residues in the CDR3. CDR1 is SGHAT, CDR2 FQNNGV, per germline. Unmatched junction bases numbered 5, after V lost 3 bases and J lost 3 bases. The CDR3 region has the DNA TGTGCCAGCAGCTTTGGACTAGCGGGAGTTGTCAAAAACATTCAGTACTTC. This gives the protein CASSFGLAGVVKNIQYF. Full variable domain (outside the CDR3, taken from reference TRBV11-2 and TRBJ2-4): EAGVAQSPRYKIIEKRQSVAFWCNPISGHATLYWYQQILGQGPKLLIQFQNNGVVDDSQLPKDRFSAERLKGVDSTLKIQPAKLEDSAVYLCASSFGLAGVVKNIQYFGAGTRLSVL.

This clonotype was recorded at least ten times. The chain recombines TRBV20-1 with TRBJ2-1; tentative D call: TRBD2 (6 bases). Trimming pared 7 bases from V and 9 bases from J, leaving 10 bases between. The CDR3 loop spans 10 amino acids. CDR1 and CDR2 from the germline V gene are DFQATT and SNEGSKA (reference sequence). The CDR3 loop is CSDGEAEQFF. The CDR3 nucleotides are TGCAGTGACGGGGAGGCTGAGCAGTTCTTC.

This clonotype was picked up one time. The chain combines TRBV20-1 with TRBJ1-2; the match to TRBD1 covers 9 bases. V was clipped by 3 bases and J by 5 bases; unmatched bases: 4. CDR1 and CDR2 (germline): DFQATT, SNEGSKA (reference sequence). The CDR3 is 13 residues long. CDR3 amino acids: CSASLQGAYGYTF. The DNA for the CDR3 is TGCAGTGCTAGTCTACAGGGGGCTTATGGCTACACCTTC.

J is TRBJ1-1 and V is TRBV4-1; no clear D gene. This CDR3 has 16 amino acids. Trimming removed 0 bases at V and 6 bases at J, with 17 bases between. Germline V gene lookup returns CDR1 MGHRA and CDR2 YSYEKL. CDR3 region: CASSQEKGGPRAEAFF. CDR3 nucleotides: TGCGCCAGCAGCCAAGAAAAAGGTGGACCAAGGGCTGAAGCTTTCTTT.

V gene TRBV7-9 combines with J gene TRBJ2-7; D remains unclear. CDR3 length: 14 amino acids. Trimming removed 0 bases from V and 2 bases from J, with 8 bases in between. Germline V gene data show CDR1 as SEHNR and CDR2 as FQNEAQ (reference sequence). Here the CDR3 DNA reads TGTGCCAGCAGCTTAGCGGGGAATACCTACGAGCAGTACTTC. Protein product: CASSLAGNTYEQYF. The full variable domain, with the rest looked up from reference TRBV7-9 and TRBJ2-7, is DTGVSQNPRHKITKRGQNVTFRCDPISEHNRLYWYRQTLGQGPEFLTYFQNEAQLEKSRLLSDRFSAERPKGSFSTLEIQRTEQGDSAMYLCASSLAGNTYEQYFGPGTRLTVT.

Only one count was recorded for this clonotype. The chain employs TRBV5-1 and TRBJ2-7, with D perhaps matching TRBD1 or TRBD2 (5 bases each). The CDR3 totals 17 residues. V was pared by 2 bases and J by 1 base, with 19 bases between. Germline CDR1 is SGHRS and CDR2 is YFSETQ. The CDR3 spells CASSFFPRDVPSYEQYF. Written as DNA, the CDR3 is TGCGCCAGCAGCTTCTTCCCCCGGGACGTACCATCCTACGAGCAGTACTTC. The complete variable domain, with remaining parts taken from reference TRBV5-1 and TRBJ2-7, reads KAGVTQTPRYLIKTRGQQVTLSCSPISGHRSVSWYQQTPGQGLQFLFEYFSETQRNKGNFPGRFSGRQFSNSRSEMNVSTLELGDSALYLCASSFFPRDVPSYEQYFGPGTRLTVT.

The sample holds many counts of this clonotype. The chain has TRBV20-1 and TRBJ2-7; 7 nucleotides agree with TRBD1. V shed 1 base and J 6 bases; nucleotides not matched to a gene: 6. The CDR3 extends over 13 amino acids. CDR1 is DFQATT, CDR2 SNEGSKA, per germline (reference sequence). The CDR3 DNA reads as TGCAGTGCTAGAGGCCAACAGGGGCGCGAGCAGTACTTC. Translating it yields CSARGQQGREQYF.

The genes are TRBV10-2 and TRBJ1-1; maybe TRBD1 (5 bases). This CDR3 has 14 residues. Trimming stripped 6 bases from V and 3 bases from J, with 14 bases between. CDR1 WSHSY and CDR2 SAAADI come from the germline V gene. The CDR3 sequence: CASREGSADTEAFF. In DNA form, the CDR3 reads TGCGCCAGCAGGGAGGGGTCCGCGGACACTGAAGCTTTCTTT.

The V and J genes are TRBV20-1 and TRBJ2-7; TRBD2 matches 11 bases. The CDR3 has 12 residues. V trimming: 5 bases; J trimming: 3 bases; junction bases outside the gene matches: 0. Looked up from germline, CDR1 is DFQATT and CDR2 is SNEGSKA (reference sequence). The CDR3 protein is CSAGTSGYEQYF. The CDR3 DNA sequence: TGCAGTGCTGGGACTAGCGGCTACGAGCAGTACTTC.

This chain uses TRBV19 with TRBJ2-2; no reliable D call. Germline-derived CDR1 and CDR2 are LNHDA and SQIVND (reference sequence). The CDR3 consists of 13 residues. The ends were cut back, 7 bases at V and 6 bases at J, with 12 bases in the middle. The CDR3 nucleotides are TGTGCCAGTAAGCCCTCTGGCTCCGGGGAGCTGTTTTTT. Amino acid sequence: CASKPSGSGELFF.